This TCR beta chain is from a study of T cells in Graves' hyperthyroidism and ophthalmopathy. The CDR3 loop spans 14 amino acids. Trimming shortened V by 6 bases and J by 4 bases, and 13 bases separated the two germline ends. The diagnoses drew upon clinical symptoms, serum thyroxine and TRAb, thyroid ultrasound and orbital computed tomography. From RNA transcripts, TCR beta CDR3 regions were amplified. Using the HTBI primer set, a first-round RT-PCR was run on the TCR CDR3. TCRdb redid the calling of the multiplex PCR reads with MiXCR, one entry per CDR3 protein. The sample carries hundreds of thousands of distinct CDR3 sequences, about 14% recorded once. This clonotype appeared a few times.

The genes are TRBV12-3 or TRBV12-4 and TRBJ1-5; no firm D call. This receptor was obtained from a woman in her fifties or sixties with Graves' ophthalmopathy. The sequenced sample consisted of blood. The CDR3 sequence is CASRLLGSNQPQHF. Written as DNA, the CDR3 is TGTGCCAGCAGACTCTTGGGATCTAATCAGCCCCAGCATTTT.